This T cell receptor beta chain was identified during a study of T cells after yellow fever vaccination. Trimming removed 6 bases from V and 2 bases from J, with 11 bases in between. This CDR3 contains 13 residues. Template switching by 5'RACE produced TCR cDNA, adding a universal primer site and UMIs. TCRdb itself ran the 5' RACE reads through MiXCR, one entry per CDR3 protein. The table records around 250,000 distinct CDR3 sequences, less than 9% of them present only once. This clonotype was detected only a few times. The chain combines TRBV12-3 or TRBV12-4 with TRBJ2-7; D tentatively fits TRBD1 or TRBD2 (5 bases each). Material: CD4+ T cells sorted from PBMCs, obtained 15 days after the yellow fever booster vaccination. The receptor comes from a man in his thirties or forties who received the YFV17D yellow fever vaccine. The CDR3, as DNA: TGTGCCAGCAGCCGGGACGGACCCTACGAGCAGTACTTC. Translated: CASSRDGPYEQYF.